This TCR beta chain was profiled in a study of blood T cell repertoires in COVID-19. Study information: Samples taken during acute and convalescent COVID-19 were collected in the United States, Italy and Spain. Sample material is recorded as cDNA or gDNA derived from T cells, B-cell-depleted T cells, or PBMCs.

Germline V CDR1 and CDR2: SEHNR, FQNEAQ (reference sequence). V lost 6 bases, J lost 0 bases, and 15 bases lay in between. This CDR3 is built from 16 residues. How the authors handled the data: Cell counts per sample came from amplifying reference gene primers. The data were produced by immunoSEQ multiplex PCR, yet TCRdb's version contains in-frame clones alone and is incomplete. That table is the source of V, J and clone size, and D and trimming were worked out from the DNA. The repertoire holds under 400,000 clones, roughly 90% seen once, with approximately 0.97% in the top ten. Allocation to cohorts depended on clinical history reported by the participants.

This TCR derives from a woman in her 30s who had been exposed to COVID-19. The J gene is TRBJ2-1, the V gene TRBV7-9; perhaps TRBD2 as D (5 bases). The sequencing input was PBMCs or T cells enriched from blood (not recorded which). The chain's CDR3 is CASRDQSGSSYNEQFF. CDR3 coding DNA: TGTGCCAGCAGAGACCAAAGCGGCAGCTCCTACAATGAGCAGTTCTTC.